Below, 7 T cell receptor beta chains from the same sample are listed, as sequenced in a study of T cells in narcolepsy. Assay: immunoSEQ multiplex PCR; the TCRdb copy retains only in-frame clones and omits some. The sample consists of under 35,000 clones, 75% to 90% of them appearing once. Sequenced: CD45RA- memory CD4+ T cells from PBMCs. The receptors were sampled from a human donor with narcolepsy.

The chain joins TRBV5-4 to TRBJ1-6, with 8 positions matching TRBD1. The J segment lost 9 bases and the V segment lost 0 bases, leaving 5 bases of the junction unmatched. The germline CDR1 and CDR2 sequences are SGHNT and YYREEE (reference sequence). The CDR3 runs to 15 residues. CDR3 in DNA: TGTGCCAGCAGCTTGGCGGACAGGGATTCTTCACCCCTCCACTTT. It yields the protein CASSLADRDSSPLHF.

This clone was counted a single time. The rearrangement links TRBV4-2 to TRBJ2-5; D possibly corresponds to TRBD1 (5 bases). Trimming removed 0 bases from V and 9 bases from J, with 17 bases in between. The CDR3 runs to 15 residues. Per germline, CDR1 LGHNA and CDR2 YNFKEQ. CDR3 sequence reads: CASSQDLGGHQAQYF. The CDR3 bases are TGTGCCAGCAGCCAAGATCTTGGCGGACACCAGGCCCAGTACTTC.

The chain recombines TRBV5-4 with TRBJ1-2, with TRBD1 identical over 10 bases. Looked up from germline, CDR1 is SGHNT and CDR2 is YYREEE (reference sequence). The CDR3 consists of 14 residues. V shed 3 bases, J shed 2 bases, and the junction held 1 base outside the gene matches. Written as DNA, the CDR3 is TGTGCCAGCAGCTCGACAGGGGGCAACTATGGCTACACCTTC. The encoded protein is CASSSTGGNYGYTF.

V usage is TRBV18 and J usage is TRBJ1-2; no firm D call. The CDR3 length is 15 residues. Germline V lookup: CDR1 KGHSH, CDR2 LQKENI. Trimming cost V 6 bases and J 0 bases, with 14 bases left between them. As DNA, the CDR3 is TGTGCCAGCTCGGCCAACCCGGACCCTAACTATGGCTACACCTTC. Translating gives CASSANPDPNYGYTF.

Notes on this clone: One junction end disagrees with the germline gene, perhaps due to a read error. The chain employs TRBV6-5 and TRBJ1-6, with D possibly being TRBD1 (5 bases). Germline V lookup: CDR1 MNHEY, CDR2 SVGAGI. CDR3 length: 9 residues. DNA for the CDR3: TGTGCCAGCAGTCCCCCCGGGACTTTT. Protein: CASSPPGTF.

The chain employs TRBV12-5 and TRBJ2-2; 8 bases are shared with TRBD1. Unmatched junction bases numbered 4, after V lost 6 bases and J lost 4 bases. Germline V gene data show CDR1 as LGHNT and CDR2 as FRNRAP. The CDR3 has 14 amino acids. This CDR3 is CASGLGQATGELFF. The CDR3 DNA follows: TGTGCTAGTGGACTGGGACAGGCCACCGGGGAGCTGTTTTTT.

The V call is TRBV19, the J call TRBJ1-1; D is perhaps TRBD1 (5 bases). V lost 4 bases to trimming and J lost 3 bases, with 9 bases between them. CDR3 size: 13 residues. Germline CDR1 is LNHDA and CDR2 is SQIVND (reference sequence). Here the CDR3 reads CASSKQVDTEAFF. CDR3 bases: TGTGCCAGTAGTAAACAGGTGGACACTGAAGCTTTCTTT.